This T cell receptor beta chain was sequenced in a study of T cell responses to AZD1222 COVID-19 vaccine. On the study more broadly: Pooling covered second doses at about 4 or about 12 weeks.

Findings of the study overall: Repertoires were collected only later (after the peak T cell response had occurred). The donor cohort was predominantly white British with a female majority, and clonal diversity may have been underestimated. Rises in breadth and depth of Spike-specific TCRs came after two AZD1222 doses.

On this clone itself: What it binds is not known.

Repertoires were generated with immunoSEQ multiplex PCR, while TCRdb's copy carries only in-frame clones and drops some. The sample has around 77,000 clones; 86% are singletons. V was clipped by 2 bases and J by 4 bases, with 6 bases between them. This CDR3 has 13 residues. In germline, CDR1 is SEHNR, CDR2 FQNEAQ (reference sequence). The specimen comprised peripheral blood, sampled on day 0 of AZD1222 vaccination. The J gene is TRBJ1-5, the V gene TRBV7-9; no clear D. The clonotype originates from an adult in good health. The CDR3 sequence: CASSLWGNQPQHF. The DNA of the CDR3 is TGTGCCAGCAGCTTATGGGGAAATCAGCCCCAGCATTTT. Together with reference TRBV7-9 and TRBJ1-5, the CDR3 gives the full variable domain: DTGVSQNPRHKITKRGQNVTFRCDPISEHNRLYWYRQTLGQGPEFLTYFQNEAQLEKSRLLSDRFSAERPKGSFSTLEIQRTEQGDSAMYLCASSLWGNQPQHFGDGTRLSIL.